These 10 T cell receptor beta chains were sequenced from one sample in a study of blood T cell repertoires in COVID-19. Repertoires were generated with immunoSEQ multiplex PCR, while TCRdb's copy carries only in-frame clones and drops some. In the table there are about 230,000 clones, around four fifths of which are singletons. The sequencing sample was made of peripheral blood. Source of these receptors: a man aged 40-50 years with acute or convalescent COVID-19.

This chain links TRBV29-1 with TRBJ1-1; 8 nucleotides agree with TRBD1. Trimming removed 5 bases from V and 1 base from J; junction bases left unmatched: 6. Germline loops: CDR1 SQVTM, CDR2 ANQGSEA. The CDR3 consists of 14 residues. Here the CDR3 reads CSVLSDRGNTEAFF. In nucleotides, the CDR3 is TGCAGCGTTCTTAGTGACAGGGGGAACACTGAAGCTTTCTTT.

This chain uses TRBV28 with TRBJ1-1; a possible D gene is TRBD1 (6 bases). The CDR3 length is 16 residues. Per germline, CDR1 MDHEN and CDR2 SYDVKM. With 4 bases removed from V and 4 bases from J, the gap between germline ends came to 19 bases. Written as DNA, the CDR3 is TGTGCCAGCAGTTCCGGGGGGGCCGGGGCTTCCACTGAAGCTTTCTTT. Translated, it gives CASSSGGAGASTEAFF.

The chain carries TRBV7-2 and TRBJ1-2; no clear D. The CDR3 totals 14 residues. Germline-derived CDR1 and CDR2 are SGHTA and FQGNSA. Trimming removed 5 bases at V and 1 base at J, with 11 bases between. The CDR3 nucleotides read TGTGCCAGCAGCCTTTCCGTCCTTAACTATGGCTACACCTTC. Its protein product is CASSLSVLNYGYTF.

The chain recombines TRBV5-1 with TRBJ1-1; 8 nucleotides match TRBD1. The CDR3 has 15 residues. Unmatched junction bases numbered 1, after V lost 0 bases and J lost 0 bases. CDR1 is SGHRS and CDR2 is YFSETQ in the germline V gene. CDR3 nucleotides: TGCGCCAGCAGCTTGGGGACAGGGATGAACACTGAAGCTTTCTTT. Protein sequence: CASSLGTGMNTEAFF. Combining the CDR3 with reference TRBV5-1 and TRBJ1-1 gives the whole variable domain KAGVTQTPRYLIKTRGQQVTLSCSPISGHRSVSWYQQTPGQGLQFLFEYFSETQRNKGNFPGRFSGRQFSNSRSEMNVSTLELGDSALYLCASSLGTGMNTEAFFGQGTRLTVV.

The chain employs TRBV5-4 and TRBJ2-5; TRBD1 might be the D (6 bases). The ends were cut back, 0 bases at V and 5 bases at J, with 14 bases in the middle. The CDR3 length is 15 residues. From germline, CDR1 is SGHNT and CDR2 YYREEE (reference sequence). Here the CDR3 reads CASSLEGGDWETQYF. In nucleotides, the CDR3 is TGTGCCAGCAGCTTGGAAGGGGGAGATTGGGAGACCCAGTACTTC.

The chain joins TRBV15 to TRBJ1-1; a weak D match, TRBD1 (6 bases). The CDR3 covers 15 residues. Germline values: CDR1 LNHNV, CDR2 YYDKDF (reference sequence). V was cut by 0 bases and J by 2 bases, with 10 bases left in between. CDR3 DNA: TGTGCCACCAGCAGAGACAGGGGATTTAACACTGAAGCTTTCTTT. Amino acids: CATSRDRGFNTEAFF.

This clone has only a few counts. The sample holds other DNA sequences that translate to the same CDR3. The chain couples TRBV12-3 or TRBV12-4 to TRBJ2-7, with a weak D call TRBD2 (7 bases). This CDR3 spans 13 amino acids. V was cut by 6 bases and J by 3 bases, with 12 bases left in between. This CDR3 reads CASSPRGGYEQYF. The CDR3 DNA reads TGTGCCAGCAGCCCTAGGGGGGGCTACGAGCAGTACTTC.

This chain connects TRBV30 to TRBJ2-1, with D possibly matching TRBD2 (5 bases). The CDR3 is made up of 13 amino acids. Germline-derived CDR1 and CDR2 are GTSNPN and SVGIG (reference sequence). V gave up 0 bases and J gave up 5 bases, with 8 bases separating them. Written as DNA, the CDR3 is TGTGCCTGGAGTGTGGACTTTAACAATGAGCAGTTCTTC. Translated, it gives CAWSVDFNNEQFF.

The chain recombines TRBV6-5 with TRBJ1-1; no firm D call. Trimming left V 8 bases short and J 1 base short, with 11 bases between. Germline V lookup: CDR1 MNHEY, CDR2 SVGAGI. CDR3 length equals 13 residues. The CDR3: CASLRARNTEAFF. The CDR3 nucleotides read TGTGCCAGCTTGAGGGCGAGGAACACTGAAGCTTTCTTT.

The V and J genes are TRBV16 and TRBJ1-4; 10 bases agree with TRBD1. The CDR3 has 15 residues. Germline V lookup: CDR1 KGHSY, CDR2 FQNENV. The V gene end was trimmed by 5 bases and the J gene end by 6 bases; junction bases not matched to a gene: 6. CDR3 nucleotide sequence: TGTGCCAGCAGCTCCCGGGACAGGGGTGATGAAAAACTGTTTTTT. Amino acids: CASSSRDRGDEKLFF.